Following are 6 T cell receptor beta chains from one sample sequenced in a study of CD8+ T cells in alopecia areata. TCR sequencing used cDNA made by reverse transcription of extracted RNA. Generated by immunoSEQ multiplex PCR, the TCRdb table keeps only in-frame clones and is missing some. This sample carries approximately 110,000 clones and no singletons, and roughly 21% goes to the top ten. The specimen was lesional skin. These receptors all come from a C3H/HeJ mouse with alopecia areata. The strain's MHC type: H2-k.

Regarding this clone: Gene and germline names: mouse. Sequencing ends 4 residues short of the CDR3 end; the germline J gene provides the rest. This chain uses TRBV13-1 with TRBJ1-1; TRBD1 matches at 7 bases. V shed 3 bases and J 0 bases; nucleotides not matched to a gene: 5. CDR1 is NSHNY and CDR2 is SYGAGN in the germline V gene. The length of the CDR3 is 15 residues. The CDR3 reads CASSAKQGPNTEVFF. The CDR3 bases that were read are TGTGCCAGCAGTGCTAAACAGGGGCCAAACACA.

For this clone: Gene names refer to mouse genes. The read ends 4 residues before the CDR3 terminus; that terminus is restored from the germline J gene. The V gene is TRBV1, the J gene TRBJ2-5, with D hard to call. Germline values: CDR1 NSQYPW, CDR2 LRSPGD (reference sequence). This CDR3 is built from 12 residues. The CDR3 reads CTCSAAQDTQYF. The CDR3 DNA, read in part, is TGCACCTGCAGTGCCGCACAGGAC.

This clone was seen only a few times. Gene labels here are mouse ones. With the read ending 4 residues before the CDR3 end, the germline J gene is used to fill in that end. The chain has TRBV17 and TRBJ2-2; TRBD2 agrees at 8 bases. Per germline, CDR1 MNHDT and CDR2 YYDKIL. The CDR3 contains 16 residues. J was trimmed by 3 bases and V by 3 bases; bases with no gene match: 6. CDR3 sequence reads: CASSSRDWGDTGQLYF. The covered CDR3 bases are TGTGCTAGCAGTAGCCGCGACTGGGGAGACACCGGG.

This clone turned up a few times. The germline and genes are mouse ones. The sequenced fragment ends 4 residues before the CDR3 boundary, so the rest is inferred from the germline J gene. The chain links TRBV1 to TRBJ2-2; 8 bases match TRBD1. V trimming: 5 bases; J trimming: 0 bases; junction bases outside the gene matches: 8. Germline V gene data show CDR1 as NSQYPW and CDR2 as LRSPGD (reference sequence). The CDR3 sequence is 17 residues long. The CDR3 reads CTCSTPGQGANTGQLYF. The DNA read from the CDR3 is TGCACCTGCAGTACGCCAGGACAGGGAGCAAACACCGGG.

Details on this clone: The genes are named according to mouse. The CDR3 extends 4 residues past the end of the read, so its final part is completed from the germline J gene. The V call is TRBV14, the J call TRBJ2-1; 8 positions agree with TRBD2. CDR3 length equals 14 residues. Unmatched junction bases numbered 7, after V lost 5 bases and J lost 6 bases. Germline V lookup: CDR1 SGHDT, CDR2 FRDEAV. CDR3 DNA, as far as it was read: TGTGCCAGCAGCCTAGGGGGGGGCTGTGCT. Protein product: CASSLGGGCA. The entire CDR3 is CASSLGGGCAEQFF. The whole variable domain, filled in from reference TRBV14 and TRBJ2-1, reads EAGVTQSPRYAVLQEGQAVSFWCDPISGHDTLYWYQQPRDQGPQLLVYFRDEAVIDNSQLPSDRFSAVRPKGTNSTLKIQSAKQGDTATYLCASSLGGGCAEQFFGPGTRLTVL.

Concerning this clone: The genes and germline here are from mouse. The CDR3 end falls 4 residues outside the read, so it is completed with the germline J gene. The V call is TRBV13-3, the J call TRBJ1-4; D is possibly TRBD1 (6 bases). Per germline, CDR1 NNHDY and CDR2 SYVADS. Trimming shortened V by 2 bases and J by 6 bases, and 17 bases separated the two germline ends. The CDR3 consists of 16 residues. The CDR3 loop is CASSESGEEGDERLFF. Partial CDR3 DNA: TGTGCCAGCAGTGAATCAGGGGAAGAGGGGGACGAA.